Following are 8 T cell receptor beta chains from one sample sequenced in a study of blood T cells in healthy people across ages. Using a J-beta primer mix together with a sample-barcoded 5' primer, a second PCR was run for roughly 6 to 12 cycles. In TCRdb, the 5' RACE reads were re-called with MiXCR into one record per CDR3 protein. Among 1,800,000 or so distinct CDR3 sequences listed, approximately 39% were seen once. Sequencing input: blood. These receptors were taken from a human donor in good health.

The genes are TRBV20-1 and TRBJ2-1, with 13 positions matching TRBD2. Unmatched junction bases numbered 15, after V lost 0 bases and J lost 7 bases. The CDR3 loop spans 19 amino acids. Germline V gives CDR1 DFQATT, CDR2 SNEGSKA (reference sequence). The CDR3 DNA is TGCAGTGCTAGAGATCGCCAACTAATCACTAGCGGGGGGGGAAATGAGCAGTTCTTC. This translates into CSARDRQLITSGGGNEQFF.

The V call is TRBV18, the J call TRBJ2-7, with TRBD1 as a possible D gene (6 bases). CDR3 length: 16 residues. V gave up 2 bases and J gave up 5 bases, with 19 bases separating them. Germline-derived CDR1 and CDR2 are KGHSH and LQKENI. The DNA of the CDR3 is TGTGCCAGCTCACCAGTAACGCAGGGGAAGAAGGACGAGCAGTACTTC. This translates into CASSPVTQGKKDEQYF.

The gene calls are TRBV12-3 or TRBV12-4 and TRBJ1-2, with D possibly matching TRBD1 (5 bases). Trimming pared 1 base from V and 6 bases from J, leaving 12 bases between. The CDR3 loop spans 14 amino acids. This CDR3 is CASSLVAQANGYTF. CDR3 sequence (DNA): TGTGCCAGCAGTTTAGTGGCACAGGCGAATGGCTACACCTTC.

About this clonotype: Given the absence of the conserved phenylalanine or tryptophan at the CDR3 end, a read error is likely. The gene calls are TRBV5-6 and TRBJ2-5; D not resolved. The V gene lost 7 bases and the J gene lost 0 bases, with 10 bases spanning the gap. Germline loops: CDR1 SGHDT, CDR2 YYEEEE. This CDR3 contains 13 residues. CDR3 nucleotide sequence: TGTGCCAGCCGTACTTGGAACCAAGAGACCCAGTACTGC. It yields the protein CASRTWNQETQYC.

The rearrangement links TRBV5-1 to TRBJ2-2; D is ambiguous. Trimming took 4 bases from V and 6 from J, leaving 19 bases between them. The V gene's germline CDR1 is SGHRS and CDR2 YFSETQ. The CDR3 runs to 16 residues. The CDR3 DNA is TGCGCCAGCAGCACTCAGAGTGGTTTGACCTCCGGGGAGCTGTTTTTT. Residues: CASSTQSGLTSGELFF.

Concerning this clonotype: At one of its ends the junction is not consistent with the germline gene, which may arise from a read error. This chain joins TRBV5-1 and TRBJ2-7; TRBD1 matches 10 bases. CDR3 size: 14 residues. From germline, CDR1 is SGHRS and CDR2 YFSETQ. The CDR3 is CASGTGVSDYERYF. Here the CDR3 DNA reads TGCGCCAGTGGGACAGGGGTCTCCGACTACGAGCGGTACTTC.

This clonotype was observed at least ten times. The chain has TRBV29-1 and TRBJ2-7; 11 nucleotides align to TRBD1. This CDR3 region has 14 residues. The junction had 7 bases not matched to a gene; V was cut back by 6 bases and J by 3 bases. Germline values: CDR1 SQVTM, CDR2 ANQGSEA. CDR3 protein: CSVERGTGGYEQYF. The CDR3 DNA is TGCAGCGTGGAACGGGGGACAGGGGGCTACGAGCAGTACTTC.

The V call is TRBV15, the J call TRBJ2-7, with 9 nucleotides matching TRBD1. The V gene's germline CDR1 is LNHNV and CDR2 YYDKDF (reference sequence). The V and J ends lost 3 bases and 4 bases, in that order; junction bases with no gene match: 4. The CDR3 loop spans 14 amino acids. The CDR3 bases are TGTGCCACCAGCAGGGACAGGGGCGATTACGAGCAGTACTTC. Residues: CATSRDRGDYEQYF.